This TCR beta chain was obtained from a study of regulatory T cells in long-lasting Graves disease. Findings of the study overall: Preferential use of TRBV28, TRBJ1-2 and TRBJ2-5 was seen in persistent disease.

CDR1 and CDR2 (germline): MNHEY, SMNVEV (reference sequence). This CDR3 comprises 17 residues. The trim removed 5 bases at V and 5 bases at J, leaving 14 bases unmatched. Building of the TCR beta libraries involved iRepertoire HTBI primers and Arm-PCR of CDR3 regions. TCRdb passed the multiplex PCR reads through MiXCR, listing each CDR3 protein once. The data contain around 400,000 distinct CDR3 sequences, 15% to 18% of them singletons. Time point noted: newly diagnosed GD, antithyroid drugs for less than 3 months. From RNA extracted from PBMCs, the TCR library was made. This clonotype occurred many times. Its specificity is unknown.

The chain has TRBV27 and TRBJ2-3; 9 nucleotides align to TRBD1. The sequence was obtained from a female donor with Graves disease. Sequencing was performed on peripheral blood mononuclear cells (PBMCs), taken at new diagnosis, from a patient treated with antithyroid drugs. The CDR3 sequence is CASSITGTGRLGDTQYF. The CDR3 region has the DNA TGTGCCAGCAGTATTACCGGGACAGGGAGGCTGGGAGATACGCAGTATTTT.